A selection of T cell receptor beta chains follows, all from one sample in a study of T cells in Graves' hyperthyroidism and ophthalmopathy. TCRdb reanalysed the multiplex PCR reads using MiXCR and keeps one entry per CDR3 protein. The sample contains 450,000 to 650,000 distinct CDR3 sequences, about a sixth of which appear only once. The sample was blood. The receptors were sampled from a woman younger than 30 with Graves' ophthalmopathy. The conserved cysteine and the conserved F or W are not part of the CDR3 here. D genes are given only for firm matches. Some rows have no size entry. The others give once, few or many, or a class for an expanded clone.

>TRBJ2-7|TRBV7-6|TRBD1|many
ASSAGQGAYEQY
>TRBJ1-6|TRBV5-6|NA|few
ASRLRATNSPLH
>TRBJ1-5|TRBV4-2|NA|NA
ASSQKGDQPQH
>TRBJ1-2|TRBV5-5|NA|NA
ASSLAGAWGYT
>TRBJ2-2|TRBV7-2|NA|NA
ASSLARWGDTGELF
>TRBJ1-2|TRBV18|NA|few
ASSPASRGYT
>TRBJ2-7|TRBV3-1|NA|NA
ASSQRWEQY
>TRBJ2-7|TRBV20-1|NA|many
SARGIVGIFYEQY
>TRBJ1-5|TRBV12-3/TRBV12-4|NA|many
ASSFYGNQPQH
>TRBJ2-3|TRBV6-5|NA|few
ASSYSWDGTQY
>TRBJ2-7|TRBV28|NA|many
ASDSNADSSYEQY
>TRBJ1-5|TRBV19|NA|NA
ASSISYSNQPQH
>TRBJ1-2|TRBV19|NA|few
ASTPPGGGLGGYT
>TRBJ1-4|TRBV7-9|NA|many
ASSSTGSPSRKLF
>TRBJ2-1|TRBV10-3|NA|few
ASSPIEGKNEQF
>TRBJ2-3|TRBV7-3|TRBD2|many
ASSLKGTSGSYTDTQY
>TRBJ1-2|TRBV6-1|TRBD1|many
ASSTAPGQRPEMHT
>TRBJ2-1|TRBV10-3|NA|many
AISEEWGWEQF
>TRBJ2-7|TRBV28|TRBD2|many
ASSFSPPAGVVWEQY
>TRBJ2-7|TRBV6-1|TRBD1|many
ASSETGDKVEQY
>TRBJ2-2|TRBV2|NA|many
ASSEVASSTGELF
>TRBJ2-7|TRBV28|NA|NA
ASSLPWTPSYEQY
>TRBJ1-1|TRBV10-3|NA|NA
AISESSDRPNTEAF
>TRBJ2-1|TRBV28|TRBD2|once
ASSLQTSGNYNEQF
>TRBJ2-7|TRBV20-1|TRBD1|many
SAPEPGQGVGEQY
>TRBJ2-2|TRBV10-3|NA|NA
AISYGAPGTGELF
>TRBJ1-5|TRBV2|NA|many
ASSEQGPQH
>TRBJ2-3|TRBV20-1|NA|few
SARKAPLGTDTQY
>TRBJ2-7|TRBV19|TRBD1|NA
ASTGTGASVHEQY
>TRBJ2-1|TRBV7-6|TRBD2|few
ASSLAPRETSGRGGEQF
>TRBJ2-1|TRBV13|TRBD2|many
ASSPWLAGEYNEQF
>TRBJ2-1|TRBV30|NA|many
AWLHRDHEQF
>TRBJ2-6|TRBV10-3|TRBD1|few
AISDRELSGANVLT
>TRBJ1-1|TRBV28|NA|many
ASSFGRRQSEAF
>TRBJ1-4|TRBV6-1|TRBD1|few
ASSRGTGGNGKLF
>TRBJ1-2|TRBV6-2/TRBV6-3|NA|many
ASSYPGASNYGYT
>TRBJ2-7|TRBV5-4|NA|NA
ASSPGPTKPPYEQY
>TRBJ2-7|TRBV29-1|NA|few
SVERGEQY
>TRBJ2-5|TRBV29-1|NA|NA
SALAETQY
>TRBJ2-1|TRBV27|NA|few
ASSSPVGEQF
>TRBJ2-7|TRBV12-3/TRBV12-4|TRBD1|many
ASSLVGQGLYEQY
>TRBJ2-1|TRBV7-9|NA|NA
ASSSPLTDNEQF
>TRBJ1-5|TRBV12-3/TRBV12-4|NA|many
ASSFGGWQPQH
>TRBJ1-1|TRBV20-1|NA|NA
SADSGIQDTEAF
>TRBJ2-7|TRBV2|TRBD2|many
ASNPRTGGTYEQY
>TRBJ2-7|TRBV5-1|NA|many
ASSLEQGGSYEQY
>TRBJ2-3|TRBV5-5|TRBD1|once
ASSSSGGTGINTQY
>TRBJ2-5|TRBV6-6|NA|NA
ASSYRLTPETQY
>TRBJ1-5|TRBV30|NA|many
AWNGGPLYLNQPQH
>TRBJ2-1|TRBV10-3|NA|many
AISERESSYNEQF
>TRBJ1-2|TRBV7-9|NA|many
ASSLDTRVDYGYT
>TRBJ2-7|TRBV7-9|NA|many
ASSPKGRPYEQY
>TRBJ1-2|TRBV30|TRBD1|many
AWRARDRELIGYT
>TRBJ2-7|TRBV28|TRBD2|NA
ASSLSGLAGPRSYEQY
>TRBJ2-7|TRBV12-3/TRBV12-4|TRBD1|few
ASSLASRTGNYEQY
>TRBJ2-3|TRBV9|NA|few
ASSVGGVTDTQY
>TRBJ2-7|TRBV5-1|TRBD2|many
ASSFGAGGLYEQY